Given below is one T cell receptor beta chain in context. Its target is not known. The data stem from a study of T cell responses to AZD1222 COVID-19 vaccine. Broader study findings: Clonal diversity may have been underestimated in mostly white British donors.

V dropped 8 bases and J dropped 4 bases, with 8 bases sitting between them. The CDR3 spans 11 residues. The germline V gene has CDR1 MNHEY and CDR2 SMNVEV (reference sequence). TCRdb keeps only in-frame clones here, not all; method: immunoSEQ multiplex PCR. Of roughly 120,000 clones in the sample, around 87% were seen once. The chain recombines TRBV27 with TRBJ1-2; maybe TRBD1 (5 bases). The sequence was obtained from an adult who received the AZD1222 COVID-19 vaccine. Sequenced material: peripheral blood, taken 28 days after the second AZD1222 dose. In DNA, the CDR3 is TGTGCCAGCGGGGGGATCTATGGCTACACCTTC. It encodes CASGGIYGYTF.